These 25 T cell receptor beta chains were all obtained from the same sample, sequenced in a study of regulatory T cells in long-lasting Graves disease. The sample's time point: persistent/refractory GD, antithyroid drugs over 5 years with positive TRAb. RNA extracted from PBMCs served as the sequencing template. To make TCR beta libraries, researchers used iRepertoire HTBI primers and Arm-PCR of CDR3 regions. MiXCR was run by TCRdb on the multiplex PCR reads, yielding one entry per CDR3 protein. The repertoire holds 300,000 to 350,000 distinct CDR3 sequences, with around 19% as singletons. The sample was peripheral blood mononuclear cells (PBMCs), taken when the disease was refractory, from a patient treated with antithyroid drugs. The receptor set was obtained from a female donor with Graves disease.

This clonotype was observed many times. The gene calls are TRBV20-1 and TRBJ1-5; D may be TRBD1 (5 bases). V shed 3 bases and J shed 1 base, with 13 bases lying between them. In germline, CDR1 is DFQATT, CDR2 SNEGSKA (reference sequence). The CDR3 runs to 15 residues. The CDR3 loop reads CSASWIGTSNQPQHF. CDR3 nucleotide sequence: TGCAGTGCTAGCTGGATAGGGACGAGCAATCAGCCCCAGCATTTT.

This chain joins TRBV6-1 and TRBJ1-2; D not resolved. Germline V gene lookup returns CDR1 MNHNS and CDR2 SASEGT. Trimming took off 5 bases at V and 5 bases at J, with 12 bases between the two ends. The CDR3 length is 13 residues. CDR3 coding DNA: TGTGCCAGCAGTCCTTACGTGTTTTATGGCTACACCTTC. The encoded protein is CASSPYVFYGYTF.

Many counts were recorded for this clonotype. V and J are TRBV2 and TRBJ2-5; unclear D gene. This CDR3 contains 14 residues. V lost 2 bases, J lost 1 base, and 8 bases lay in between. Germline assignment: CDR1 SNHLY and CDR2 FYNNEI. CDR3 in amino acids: CASSENRAQETQYF. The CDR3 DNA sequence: TGTGCCAGCAGTGAAAACCGGGCCCAAGAGACCCAGTACTTC.

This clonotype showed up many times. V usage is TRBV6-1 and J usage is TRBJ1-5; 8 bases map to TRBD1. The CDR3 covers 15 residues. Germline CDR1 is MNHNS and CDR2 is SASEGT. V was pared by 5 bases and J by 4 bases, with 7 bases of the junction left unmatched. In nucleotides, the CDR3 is TGTGCCAGCAGTCCGTCGACAGGGGAGAATCAGCCCCAGCATTTT. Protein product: CASSPSTGENQPQHF.

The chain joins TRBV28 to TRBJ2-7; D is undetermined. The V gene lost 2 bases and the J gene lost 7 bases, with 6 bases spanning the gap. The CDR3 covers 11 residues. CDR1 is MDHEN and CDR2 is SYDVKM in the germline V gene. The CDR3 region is CASSLKIEQYF. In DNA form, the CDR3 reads TGTGCCAGCAGTTTAAAGATTGAGCAGTACTTC.

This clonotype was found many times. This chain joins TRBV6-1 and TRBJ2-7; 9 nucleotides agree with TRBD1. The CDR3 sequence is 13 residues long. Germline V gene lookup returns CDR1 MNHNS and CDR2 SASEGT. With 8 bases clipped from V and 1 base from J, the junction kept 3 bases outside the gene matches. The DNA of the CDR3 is TGTGCCAGCGGGACAGGGACTTCCTACGAGCAGTACTTC. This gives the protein CASGTGTSYEQYF.

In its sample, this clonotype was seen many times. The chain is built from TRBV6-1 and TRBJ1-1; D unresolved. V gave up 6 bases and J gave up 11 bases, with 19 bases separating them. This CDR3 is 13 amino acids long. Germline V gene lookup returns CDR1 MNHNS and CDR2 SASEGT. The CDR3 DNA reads TGTGCCAGCAGCCACACCGGGCCGAGCCAGGCTTTCTTT. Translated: CASSHTGPSQAFF.

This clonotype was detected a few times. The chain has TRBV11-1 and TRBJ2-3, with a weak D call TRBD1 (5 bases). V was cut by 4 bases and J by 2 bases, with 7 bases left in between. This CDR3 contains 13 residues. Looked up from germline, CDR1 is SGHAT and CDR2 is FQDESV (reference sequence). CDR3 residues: CASSYRNTDTQYF. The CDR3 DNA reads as TGTGCCAGCAGCTACAGGAACACAGATACGCAGTATTTT.

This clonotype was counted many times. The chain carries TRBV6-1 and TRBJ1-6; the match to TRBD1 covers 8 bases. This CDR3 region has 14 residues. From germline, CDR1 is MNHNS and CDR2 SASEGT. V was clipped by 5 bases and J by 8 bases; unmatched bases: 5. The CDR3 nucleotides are TGTGCCAGCAGTAAAGGACAGGGTGATTCACCCCTCCACTTT. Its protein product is CASSKGQGDSPLHF.

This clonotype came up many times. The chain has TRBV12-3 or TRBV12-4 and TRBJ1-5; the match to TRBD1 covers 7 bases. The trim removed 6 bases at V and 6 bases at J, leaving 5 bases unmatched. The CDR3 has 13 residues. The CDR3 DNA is TGTGCCAGCAGCACTGACAGGGCTCAGCCCCAGCATTTT. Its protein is CASSTDRAQPQHF.

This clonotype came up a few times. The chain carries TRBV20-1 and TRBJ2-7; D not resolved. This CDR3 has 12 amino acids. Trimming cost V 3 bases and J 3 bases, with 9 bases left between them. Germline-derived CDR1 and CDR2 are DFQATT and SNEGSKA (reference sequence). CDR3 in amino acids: CSASLINYEQYF. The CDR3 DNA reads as TGCAGTGCTAGTCTAATAAACTACGAGCAGTACTTC.

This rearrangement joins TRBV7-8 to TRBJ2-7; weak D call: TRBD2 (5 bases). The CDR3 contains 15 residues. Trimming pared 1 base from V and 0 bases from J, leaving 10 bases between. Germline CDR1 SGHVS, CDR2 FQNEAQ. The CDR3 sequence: CASSLGAASSYEQYF. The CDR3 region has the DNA TGTGCCAGCAGCTTAGGAGCGGCTAGCTCCTACGAGCAGTACTTC.

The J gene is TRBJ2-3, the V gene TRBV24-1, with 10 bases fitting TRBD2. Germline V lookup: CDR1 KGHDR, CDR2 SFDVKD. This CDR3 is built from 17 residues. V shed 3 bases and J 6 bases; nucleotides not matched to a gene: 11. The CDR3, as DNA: TGTGCCACCAGTGATGAATCCGGGACTAGCGTTTCCGATACGCAGTATTTT. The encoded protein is CATSDESGTSVSDTQYF.

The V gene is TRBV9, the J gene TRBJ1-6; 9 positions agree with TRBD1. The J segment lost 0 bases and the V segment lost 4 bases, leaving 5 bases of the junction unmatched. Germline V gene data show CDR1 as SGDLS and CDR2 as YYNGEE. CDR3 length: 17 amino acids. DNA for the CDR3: TGTGCCAGCAGCTCGTTGGACAGGGGCTCCTATAATTCACCCCTCCACTTT. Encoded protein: CASSSLDRGSYNSPLHF.

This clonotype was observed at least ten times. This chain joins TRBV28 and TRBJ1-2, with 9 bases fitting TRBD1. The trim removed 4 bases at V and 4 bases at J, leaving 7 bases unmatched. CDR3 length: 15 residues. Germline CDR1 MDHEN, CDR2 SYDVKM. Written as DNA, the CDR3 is TGTGCCAGCAGTTACAGGGGGCAAGGACCCTATGGCTACACCTTC. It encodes CASSYRGQGPYGYTF.

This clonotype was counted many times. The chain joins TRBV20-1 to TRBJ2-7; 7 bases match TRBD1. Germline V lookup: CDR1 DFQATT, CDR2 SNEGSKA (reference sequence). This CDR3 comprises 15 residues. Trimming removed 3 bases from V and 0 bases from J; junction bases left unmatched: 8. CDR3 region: CSASDWDRSSYEQYF. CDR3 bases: TGCAGTGCTAGTGATTGGGACAGAAGCTCCTACGAGCAGTACTTC.

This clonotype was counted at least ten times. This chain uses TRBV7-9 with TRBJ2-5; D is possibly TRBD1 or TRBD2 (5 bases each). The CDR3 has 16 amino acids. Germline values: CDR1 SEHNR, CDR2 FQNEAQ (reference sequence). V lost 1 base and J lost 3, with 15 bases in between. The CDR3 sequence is CASSLGSGTGKETQYF. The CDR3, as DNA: TGTGCCAGCAGCTTAGGATCCGGGACGGGAAAAGAGACCCAGTACTTC.

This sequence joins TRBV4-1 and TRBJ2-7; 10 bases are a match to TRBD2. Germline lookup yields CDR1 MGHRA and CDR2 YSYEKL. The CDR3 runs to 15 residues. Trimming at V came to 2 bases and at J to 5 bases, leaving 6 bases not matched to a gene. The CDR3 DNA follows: TGCGCCAGCAGCCAATTGGGACTAGCGAGCAACGAGCAGTACTTC. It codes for CASSQLGLASNEQYF.

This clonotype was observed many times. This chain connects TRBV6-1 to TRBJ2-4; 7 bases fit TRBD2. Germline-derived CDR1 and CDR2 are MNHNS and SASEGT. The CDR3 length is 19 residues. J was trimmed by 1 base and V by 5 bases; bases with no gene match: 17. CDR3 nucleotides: TGTGCCAGCAGTATTGAGGCGGGAGCGGTGGCCGGGGCCAAAAACATTCAGTACTTC. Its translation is CASSIEAGAVAGAKNIQYF.

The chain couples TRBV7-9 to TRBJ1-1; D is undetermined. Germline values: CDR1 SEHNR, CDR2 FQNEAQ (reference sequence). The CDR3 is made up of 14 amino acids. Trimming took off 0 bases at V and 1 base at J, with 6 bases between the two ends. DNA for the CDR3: TGTGCCAGCAGCTTAGCCTTCGCGAACACTGAAGCTTTCTTT. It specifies CASSLAFANTEAFF. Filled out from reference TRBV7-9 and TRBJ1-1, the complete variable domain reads DTGVSQNPRHKITKRGQNVTFRCDPISEHNRLYWYRQTLGQGPEFLTYFQNEAQLEKSRLLSDRFSAERPKGSFSTLEIQRTEQGDSAMYLCASSLAFANTEAFFGQGTRLTVV.

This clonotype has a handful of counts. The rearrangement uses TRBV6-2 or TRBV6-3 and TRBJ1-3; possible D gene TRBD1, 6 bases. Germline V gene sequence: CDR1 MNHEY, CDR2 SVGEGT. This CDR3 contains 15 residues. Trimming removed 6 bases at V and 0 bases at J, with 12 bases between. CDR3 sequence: CASRSGTLSGNTIYF. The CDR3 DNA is TGTGCCAGCAGGTCCGGGACACTCTCTGGAAACACCATATATTTT.

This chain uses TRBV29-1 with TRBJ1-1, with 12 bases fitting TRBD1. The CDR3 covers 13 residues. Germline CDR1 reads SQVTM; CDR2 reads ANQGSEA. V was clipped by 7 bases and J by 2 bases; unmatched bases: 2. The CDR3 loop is CSDGTGGNTEAFF. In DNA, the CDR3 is TGCAGCGACGGGACAGGGGGCAACACTGAAGCTTTCTTT.

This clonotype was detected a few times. Here the CDR3 reads CASSATRDTKNIQYF. CDR3 bases: TGTGCCAGCAGTGCCACTCGGGATACCAAAAACATTCAGTACTTC. V and J are TRBV6-2 or TRBV6-3 and TRBJ2-4; TRBD2 might be the D (5 bases). This CDR3 spans 15 amino acids. Germline lookup yields CDR1 MNHEY and CDR2 SVGEGT. V lost 5 bases and J lost 2, with 13 bases in between.

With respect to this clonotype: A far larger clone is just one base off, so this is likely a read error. The DNA of the CDR3 is TGTGCCAGCAACCCAAGACTAGCGGGAGGACAAGAGACCCAGTACTTC. Amino acid sequence: CASNPRLAGGQETQYF. The chain recombines TRBV12-3 or TRBV12-4 with TRBJ2-5, with 13 bases aligning to TRBD2. There are 16 residues in the CDR3. Trimming at V came to 7 bases and at J to 2 bases, leaving 7 bases not matched to a gene.

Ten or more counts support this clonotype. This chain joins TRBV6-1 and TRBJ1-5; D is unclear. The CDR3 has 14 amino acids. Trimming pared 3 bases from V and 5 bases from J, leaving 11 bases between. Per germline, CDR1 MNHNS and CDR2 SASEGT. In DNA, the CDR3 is TGTGCCAGCAGTGAGGGCGGACGTCATCAGCCCCAGCATTTT. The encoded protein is CASSEGGRHQPQHF.